The T cell receptor beta chain under discussion was sequenced for a study of blood T cell repertoires in COVID-19 (dated by TCRdb to 2020 to 2022). In terms of the full investigation: Samples covering the acute and convalescent phases of COVID-19 were provided by collaborators in the United States, Italy and Spain. The material from the prospective study consisted of cDNA or gDNA derived from T cells, B-cell-depleted T cells, or PBMCs. Deeply sampled blood TCRbeta repertoires from subjects exposed to, actively infected with, or recovered from COVID-19 were included in the dataset. The repertoires were released in a freely available public database meant as a resource for research on the immune response to SARS-CoV-2. The samples were drawn from the first 160 participants of the ongoing ImmuneRACE study and from 950 to 1,500 subjects provided by 6 global collaborators. Nearly every sample came with metadata listing a de-identified subject ID, COVID-19 status, age in years and sex. HLA class I and class II types, where available, came from metadata supplied by the sample provider rather than from assay-based typing.

Whole blood was collected in K2EDTA tubes by collaborating institutions according to the institutions' own protocols. Collaborator samples were shipped for TCRbeta analysis as frozen whole blood, isolated PBMCs, or DNA extracted from either sample type. The paper as a whole reports these results and caveats: How much clinical and demographic metadata was included differed by source and by participant, and the metadata was provided uncurated.

As encoded in the germline V gene, CDR1 is KGHSH while CDR2 is LQKENI. Trimming at the junction amounts to 3 bases on V and 2 bases on J, and the germline ends lie 17 bases apart. The CDR3 sequence holds 16 residues, the cysteine and phenylalanine included. CDR3 DNA only is kept here, 48 bases in frame from base 1. Comment on this clone: The antigen this receptor binds is unknown. Base qualities are missing; no much larger clone stands one base away.

The immunoSEQ Assay, a bias-controlled multiplex PCR, was used to amplify TCRbeta CDR3 regions from genomic DNA. For the original study's pipeline: The number of nucleated cells in each sample was estimated from the amplification of reference gene primers within the assay. To quantify the absolute abundance of each unique TCRbeta CDR3 rearrangement, sequence reads were collapsed and filtered. For each sample, productive Simpson clonality was calculated by taking the square root of Simpson's diversity index across productive rearrangements. The table was pulled from immuneACCESS by TCRdb, which kept in-frame rearrangements only. Such tables lose some clones; where checked, under half of the loss comes from unresolved V genes, and the rest has no known cause. V and J calls and clone size come straight from that table; D and trimming were deduced from the DNA. The sample data list 150,000 to 200,000 clones, and 85% to 90% of these were observed just once. About 20% of the sample is in the top ten clones.

The sequence was obtained from a man between 65 and 85 years old with active or convalescent COVID-19. Recombination joined TRBV18 with TRBJ2-7, with TRBD1 tentatively as D gene (6 bases match). Sequenced material: peripheral blood. The CDR3 in this case is CASSPRGEGVPYEQYF. At the DNA level, the sequence is TGTGCCAGCTCACCTCGCGGAGAGGGGGTCCCCTACGAGCAGTACTTC. The full variable domain, completed from the reference TRBV18 and TRBJ2-7 proteins outside the CDR3, reads NAGVMQNPRHLVRRRGQEARLRCSPMKGHSHVYWYRQLPEEGLKFMVYLQKENIIDESGMPKERFSAEFPKEGPSILRIQQVVRGDSAAYFCASSPRGEGVPYEQYFGPGTRLTVT.